These 31 T cell receptor beta chains share one sample of origin, sequenced in a study of blood T cell repertoires in COVID-19. Repertoires were generated with immunoSEQ multiplex PCR, while TCRdb's copy carries only in-frame clones and drops some. The table lists a few hundred thousand clones, 84% of them singletons. Material: peripheral blood. The origin of the receptors is a man aged 30 to 45 with active or convalescent COVID-19.

The rearrangement joins TRBV6-5 to TRBJ2-7; unclear D gene. CDR1 and CDR2 (germline): MNHEY, SVGAGI. This CDR3 spans 14 amino acids. The germline V and J ends were trimmed by 2 bases and 4 bases, with 12 bases remaining between them. The CDR3 loop is CASSYASVAYEQYF. In nucleotides, the CDR3 is TGTGCCAGCAGTTACGCTTCCGTGGCATACGAGCAGTACTTC.

The CDR3 nucleotides are TGTGCCAGCAGCGTAGCTCACTTAGGAAACACCATATATTTT. Encoded protein: CASSVAHLGNTIYF. This rearrangement joins TRBV9 to TRBJ1-3; no clear D gene. V shed 0 bases and J shed 4 bases, with 8 bases lying between them. Germline values: CDR1 SGDLS, CDR2 YYNGEE. This CDR3 is built from 14 residues.

The chain employs TRBV5-6 and TRBJ1-2; TRBD1 aligns across 10 bases. The CDR3 has 15 amino acids. The V segment lost 1 base and the J segment 2 bases; nucleotides outside the gene matches: 2. CDR1 SGHDT and CDR2 YYEEEE come from the germline V gene. The CDR3 loop is CASSLRQGANYGYTF. The DNA for the CDR3 is TGTGCCAGCAGCTTGCGACAGGGGGCCAACTATGGCTACACCTTC.

The chain carries TRBV11-2 and TRBJ1-6; a weak D match, TRBD1 (6 bases). The CDR3 has 14 residues. V lost 5 bases and J lost 10, with 15 bases in between. Germline V gives CDR1 SGHAT, CDR2 FQNNGV. CDR3 region: CASSTHRVKSPLHF. CDR3 DNA sequence: TGTGCCAGCAGCACCCACAGGGTGAAGTCACCCCTCCACTTT.

This chain uses TRBV10-1 with TRBJ2-4; 7 bases line up with TRBD1. Trimming removed 0 bases from V and 9 bases from J; junction bases left unmatched: 8. CDR1 WNHNN and CDR2 SYGVQD come from the germline V gene (reference sequence). The CDR3 spans 15 residues. CDR3 nucleotide sequence: TGCGCCAGCAGTGAGTCGAGACAGGGACATACCATTCAGTACTTC. Protein: CASSESRQGHTIQYF.

Comments on this clone: At one end, the junction sequence differs from germline, possibly due to a read error. V and J are TRBV7-2 and TRBJ2-1; 7 bases are shared with TRBD1. The CDR3 is 15 amino acids. Per the germline V gene, CDR1 is SGHTA and CDR2 is FQGNSA. CDR3 in DNA: TGTGCCAGCAGCGTAGCGCAGGGGGAATACAATGAGCAGTTCTTC. Amino acids: CASSVAQGEYNEQFF.

CDR3 bases: TGTGCCAGCAGCCCCTTAGCCCCCTACGAGCAGTACTTC. It specifies CASSPLAPYEQYF. V gene TRBV7-9 combines with J gene TRBJ2-7; D is unclear. The CDR3 covers 13 residues. V was cut by 5 bases and J by 2 bases, with 10 bases left in between. CDR1 SEHNR and CDR2 FQNEAQ come from the germline V gene (reference sequence). The full variable domain, in which reference TRBV7-9 and TRBJ2-7 provide the parts outside the CDR3, is DTGVSQNPRHKITKRGQNVTFRCDPISEHNRLYWYRQTLGQGPEFLTYFQNEAQLEKSRLLSDRFSAERPKGSFSTLEIQRTEQGDSAMYLCASSPLAPYEQYFGPGTRLTVT.

The chain is built from TRBV29-1 and TRBJ2-1; D is possibly TRBD2 (6 bases). The CDR3 length is 15 residues. The germline V gene encodes CDR1 SQVTM and CDR2 ANQGSEA. V was cut by 4 bases and J by 4 bases, with 17 bases left in between. CDR3 loop: CSVVYMASAYNEQFF. In DNA form, the CDR3 reads TGCAGCGTTGTATATATGGCTAGCGCTTACAATGAGCAGTTCTTC.

The V call is TRBV7-6, the J call TRBJ2-1, with D perhaps TRBD2 (6 bases). The CDR3 has 15 amino acids. Germline V gene lookup returns CDR1 SGHVS and CDR2 FNYEAQ. Trimming took off 5 bases at V and 6 bases at J, with 17 bases between the two ends. In nucleotides, the CDR3 is TGTGCCAGCAGCCAGGAGGGTGGACTTCTCAATGAGCAGTTCTTC. Translating it yields CASSQEGGLLNEQFF.

J is TRBJ2-5 and V is TRBV2, with 10 nucleotides matching TRBD2. The CDR3 runs to 15 residues. J gave up 5 bases and V 8 bases, and 11 bases lay outside the gene matches. Germline CDR1 and CDR2: SNHLY and FYNNEI. CDR3 region: CASVEAGGPGETQYF. CDR3 nucleotides: TGTGCCAGCGTTGAAGCGGGGGGGCCAGGGGAGACCCAGTACTTC.

This sequence joins TRBV2 and TRBJ1-4; D may be TRBD1 (5 bases). V was trimmed by 10 bases and J by 0 bases, leaving 15 bases between them. The CDR3 covers 15 residues. In germline, CDR1 is SNHLY, CDR2 FYNNEI. CDR3 nucleotide sequence: TGTGCCACCTCCAACGAACAGGCAACTAATGAAAAACTGTTTTTT. Protein: CATSNEQATNEKLFF.

The chain couples TRBV7-9 to TRBJ1-6; 7 nucleotides agree with TRBD1. The V and J ends lost 3 bases and 10 bases, in that order; junction bases with no gene match: 3. CDR1 and CDR2 from the germline V gene are SEHNR and FQNEAQ (reference sequence). The CDR3 consists of 13 residues. CDR3 sequence: CASSFDRVSPLHF. CDR3 nucleotides: TGTGCCAGCAGCTTTGACAGGGTCTCACCCCTCCACTTT.

The table lists this clone with a count of one. The genes are TRBV7-9 and TRBJ1-1, with 7 bases that match TRBD1. V shed 5 bases, J shed 0 bases, and the junction held 6 bases outside the gene matches. The CDR3 runs to 15 residues. The germline V gene has CDR1 SEHNR and CDR2 FQNEAQ (reference sequence). CDR3 coding DNA: TGTGCCAGCAGCCCCCCGGGACAGATGAACACTGAAGCTTTCTTT. This translates into CASSPPGQMNTEAFF.

The CDR3 DNA reads TGTGCCAGCAGTAAGGGGGATTTGGGAGGAAACACCATATATTTT. The encoded protein is CASSKGDLGGNTIYF. The J gene is TRBJ1-3, the V gene TRBV6-5, with D possibly TRBD1 on 6 matching bases. V was pared by 5 bases and J by 4 bases, with 15 bases between. Germline CDR1 and CDR2: MNHEY and SVGAGI. This CDR3 is 15 amino acids long.

V usage is TRBV14 and J usage is TRBJ2-1; perhaps TRBD1 as D (7 bases). There are 14 residues in the CDR3. V was shortened by 0 bases and J by 8 bases, with 11 bases between the two germline ends. Germline V gene data show CDR1 as SGHDN and CDR2 as FVKESK. In DNA form, the CDR3 reads TGTGCCAGCAGCCAAGACAGGGGGGTAGATGAGCAGTTCTTC. The encoded protein is CASSQDRGVDEQFF.

This clone occurred once. The rearrangement uses TRBV5-4 and TRBJ1-3, with 7 bases matching TRBD1. This CDR3 comprises 13 residues. Per germline, CDR1 SGHNT and CDR2 YYREEE (reference sequence). J was trimmed by 9 bases and V by 4 bases; bases with no gene match: 7. CDR3 region: CASSAPTGSTIYF. Written as DNA, the CDR3 is TGTGCCAGCAGCGCCCCGACAGGGTCCACCATATATTTT.

CDR3 in DNA: TGTGCCAGCAGGGTGGGTTCCGGGACAGGGGGCGAAGCTTTCTTT. It specifies CASRVGSGTGGEAFF. The rearrangement uses TRBV2 and TRBJ1-1; 12 bases are a match to TRBD1. CDR1 SNHLY and CDR2 FYNNEI come from the germline V gene. The junction had 10 bases not matched to a gene; V was cut back by 6 bases and J by 8 bases. The CDR3 covers 15 residues. Together with reference TRBV2 and TRBJ1-1, the CDR3 gives the full variable domain: EPEVTQTPSHQVTQMGQEVILRCVPISNHLYFYWYRQILGQKVEFLVSFYNNEISEKSEIFDDQFSVERPDGSNFTLKIRSTKLEDSAMYFCASRVGSGTGGEAFFGQGTRLTVV.

J is TRBJ2-1 and V is TRBV5-1, with TRBD1 matching over 9 bases. The CDR3 extends over 14 amino acids. The germline V gene encodes CDR1 SGHRS and CDR2 YFSETQ. V lost 4 bases to trimming and J lost 8 bases; unmatched junction nucleotides: 7. The CDR3 DNA reads as TGCGCCAGCAGCGGATGGGACAGGGTTGATGAGCAGTTCTTC. It is translated as CASSGWDRVDEQFF.

In this sample, this clone turned up once. The CDR3 is CASSKGQATNEQYF. The DNA of the CDR3 is TGTGCCAGTAGCAAGGGACAGGCCACCAACGAGCAGTACTTC. This sequence joins TRBV19 and TRBJ2-7; 8 bases are shared with TRBD1. The CDR3 runs 14 residues. In germline, CDR1 is LNHDA, CDR2 SQIVND (reference sequence). Trimming took 6 bases from V and 5 from J; bases not matched to a gene: 9.

The rearrangement links TRBV5-1 to TRBJ2-1; TRBD2 matches 7 bases. The V gene end was trimmed by 0 bases and the J gene end by 5 bases; junction bases not matched to a gene: 5. Germline V lookup: CDR1 SGHRS, CDR2 YFSETQ. This CDR3 spans 15 amino acids. In DNA, the CDR3 is TGCGCCAGCAGCTTGGCCCCGGGGGGAAACAATGAGCAGTTCTTC. Translating gives CASSLAPGGNNEQFF.

In its sample, this clone was seen a few times. The chain couples TRBV6-6 to TRBJ1-2, with 8 bases matching TRBD1. This CDR3 is 16 amino acids long. Germline-derived CDR1 and CDR2 are MNHNY and SVGAGI (reference sequence). Trimming took 6 bases from V and 4 from J; bases not matched to a gene: 13. CDR3 coding DNA: TGTGCCAGCAGACACCGACAGGGGCTAACCTTCTATGGCTACACCTTC. Translated, it gives CASRHRQGLTFYGYTF.

This chain uses TRBV5-1 with TRBJ2-7, with D unclear. The V end was cut by 1 base, the J end by 3 bases, with 5 bases between. Germline CDR1 and CDR2: SGHRS and YFSETQ. The CDR3 extends over 12 amino acids. Written as DNA, the CDR3 is TGCGCCAGCAGCTTGCGCAGCTACGAGCAGTACTTC. Translation: CASSLRSYEQYF.

J is TRBJ1-1 and V is TRBV19, with TRBD1 identical over 8 bases. The CDR3 runs to 14 residues. V was pared by 4 bases and J by 4 bases, with 5 bases of the junction left unmatched. Germline CDR1 reads LNHDA; CDR2 reads SQIVND (reference sequence). The CDR3 reads CASSTGGGGTEAFF. The CDR3 nucleotides read TGTGCCAGTAGTACAGGGGGCGGCGGCACTGAAGCTTTCTTT.

V is TRBV7-2 and J is TRBJ2-5; TRBD1 matches 8 bases. After removal of 4 bases from V and 11 bases from J, the junction contained 12 bases not matched to a gene. This CDR3 is 14 amino acids long. Germline assignment: CDR1 SGHTA and CDR2 FQGNSA. Written as DNA, the CDR3 is TGTGCCAGCAGCTCAAGCGGACAGGGTCTAGTTCAGTACTTC. Translated, it gives CASSSSGQGLVQYF.

The chain is built from TRBV24-1 and TRBJ2-3; 7 bases agree with TRBD1. The CDR3 sequence is 18 residues long. Germline CDR1 KGHDR, CDR2 SFDVKD. The trim removed 4 bases at V and 4 bases at J, leaving 16 bases unmatched. Here the CDR3 DNA reads TGTGCCACCAGTGAGTATGAGGTACAGGGGTTAGGCGCAGATACGCAGTATTTT. Translation: CATSEYEVQGLGADTQYF.

The gene calls are TRBV5-4 and TRBJ1-2, with unresolved D. Germline values: CDR1 SGHNT, CDR2 YYREEE (reference sequence). The ends were cut back, 0 bases at V and 6 bases at J, with 9 bases in the middle. The CDR3 spans 13 residues. The CDR3 reads CASSLGQEDGYTF. CDR3 nucleotides: TGTGCCAGCAGCTTGGGCCAGGAGGATGGCTACACCTTC.

The chain links TRBV5-6 to TRBJ1-6, with D hard to call. CDR3 length: 12 amino acids. Trimming took 1 base from V and 7 from J, leaving 3 bases between them. Germline loops: CDR1 SGHDT, CDR2 YYEEEE. The CDR3 DNA is TGTGCCAGCAGCTTGCTAAATTCACCCCTCCACTTT. This translates into CASSLLNSPLHF.

The rearrangement uses TRBV6-5 and TRBJ1-3; D not resolved. V was shortened by 0 bases and J by 2 bases, with 11 bases between the two germline ends. The germline gives CDR1 MNHEY, CDR2 SVGAGI. This CDR3 is built from 16 residues. In DNA, the CDR3 is TGTGCCAGCAGTTACTCGAGGGTCGGGACTGGAAACACCATATATTTT. It encodes CASSYSRVGTGNTIYF.

This rearrangement joins TRBV5-6 to TRBJ1-1, with D possibly matching TRBD1 (5 bases). Germline-derived CDR1 and CDR2 are SGHDT and YYEEEE. V was clipped by 7 bases and J by 4 bases, with 11 bases between them. This CDR3 region has 12 residues. CDR3 nucleotide sequence: TGTGCCAGCGGTAGACAGTTCACTGAAGCTTTCTTT. Translated, it gives CASGRQFTEAFF. The full variable domain, rest sourced from reference TRBV5-6 and TRBJ1-1, is DAGVTQSPTHLIKTRGQQVTLRCSPKSGHDTVSWYQQALGQGPQFIFQYYEEEERQRGNFPDRFSGHQFPNYSSELNVNALLLGDSALYLCASGRQFTEAFFGQGTRLTVV.

J is TRBJ1-6 and V is TRBV6-4, with TRBD1 matching over 7 bases. The CDR3 runs to 18 residues. Unmatched junction bases numbered 10, after V lost 5 bases and J lost 0 bases. Germline CDR1 is MRHNA and CDR2 is SNTAGT. CDR3 sequence: CASSLHGQANSYNSPLHF. CDR3 nucleotide sequence: TGTGCCAGCAGTTTACATGGACAGGCGAACTCCTATAATTCACCCCTCCACTTT.

The sample holds one count of this clone. The genes are TRBV5-6 and TRBJ2-7; the match to TRBD2 covers 7 bases. The CDR3 has 15 amino acids. The germline CDR1 and CDR2 sequences are SGHDT and YYEEEE. The J segment lost 5 bases and the V segment lost 2 bases, leaving 10 bases of the junction unmatched. The DNA of the CDR3 is TGTGCCAGCAGCTTAGGGTTGGGAGGGTCCCACGAGCAGTACTTC. It codes for CASSLGLGGSHEQYF.